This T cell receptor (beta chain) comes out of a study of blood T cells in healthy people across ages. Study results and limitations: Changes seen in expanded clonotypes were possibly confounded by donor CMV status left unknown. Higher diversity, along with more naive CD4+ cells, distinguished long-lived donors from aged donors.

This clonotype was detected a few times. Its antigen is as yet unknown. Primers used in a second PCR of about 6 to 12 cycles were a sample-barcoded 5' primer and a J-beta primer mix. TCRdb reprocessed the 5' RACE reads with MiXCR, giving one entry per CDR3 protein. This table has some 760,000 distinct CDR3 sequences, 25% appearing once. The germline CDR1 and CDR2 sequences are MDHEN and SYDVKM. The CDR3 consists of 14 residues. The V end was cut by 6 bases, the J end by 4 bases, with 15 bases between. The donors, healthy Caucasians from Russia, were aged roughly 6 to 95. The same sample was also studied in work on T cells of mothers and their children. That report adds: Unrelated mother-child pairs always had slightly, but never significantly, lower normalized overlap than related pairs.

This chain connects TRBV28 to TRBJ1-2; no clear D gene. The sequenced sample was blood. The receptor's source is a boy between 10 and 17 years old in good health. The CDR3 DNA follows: TGTGCCAGCAGCCCGAGAGCAGGTTCCTATGGCTACACCTTC. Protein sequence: CASSPRAGSYGYTF.